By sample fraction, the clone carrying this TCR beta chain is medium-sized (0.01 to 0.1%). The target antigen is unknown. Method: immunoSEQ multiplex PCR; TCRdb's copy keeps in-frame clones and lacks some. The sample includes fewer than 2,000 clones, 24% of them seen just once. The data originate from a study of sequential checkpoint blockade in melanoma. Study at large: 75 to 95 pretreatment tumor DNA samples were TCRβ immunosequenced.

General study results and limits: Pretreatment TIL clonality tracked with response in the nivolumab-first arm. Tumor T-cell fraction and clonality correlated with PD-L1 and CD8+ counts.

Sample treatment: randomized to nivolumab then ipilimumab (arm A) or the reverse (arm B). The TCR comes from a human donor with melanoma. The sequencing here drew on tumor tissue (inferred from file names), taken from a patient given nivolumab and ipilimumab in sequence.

The CDR3 DNA follows: TGTGCCAGCAGCTCATCCCGTATGACAGATCAGAACACTGAAGCTTTCTTT. Its translation: CASSSSRMTDQNTEAFF. The J gene is TRBJ1-1, the V gene TRBV11-3; D is perhaps TRBD1 (5 bases). Trimming shortened V by 4 bases and J by 1 base, and 19 bases separated the two germline ends. Per germline, CDR1 SGHNT and CDR2 YENEEA. The CDR3 is 17 residues long.